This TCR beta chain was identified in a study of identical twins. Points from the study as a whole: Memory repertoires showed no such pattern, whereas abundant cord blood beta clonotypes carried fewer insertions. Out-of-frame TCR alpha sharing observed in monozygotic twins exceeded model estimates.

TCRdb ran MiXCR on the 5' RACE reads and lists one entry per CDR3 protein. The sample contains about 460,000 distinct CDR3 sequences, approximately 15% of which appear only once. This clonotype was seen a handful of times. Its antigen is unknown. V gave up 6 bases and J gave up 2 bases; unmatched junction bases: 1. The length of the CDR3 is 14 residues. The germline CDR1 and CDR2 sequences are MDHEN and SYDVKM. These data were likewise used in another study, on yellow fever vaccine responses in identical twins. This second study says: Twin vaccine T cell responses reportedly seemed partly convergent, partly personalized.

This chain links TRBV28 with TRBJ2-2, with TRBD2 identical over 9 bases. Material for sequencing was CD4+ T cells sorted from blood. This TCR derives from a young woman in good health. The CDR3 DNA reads TGTGCCAGCAGAGCGGGGGGCAACACCGGGGAGCTGTTTTTT. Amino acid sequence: CASRAGGNTGELFF.